These 31 T cell receptor beta chains were all obtained from the same sample, sequenced in a study of Graves' ophthalmopathy and Graves' hyperthyroidism. Amplification of TCR beta CDR3 regions used RNA transcripts. First-round RT-PCR with HTBI primers preceded a second-round multiplex PCR. TCRdb redid the calling of the multiplex PCR reads with MiXCR, one entry per CDR3 protein. The sample has fewer than 650,000 distinct CDR3 sequences; 22% are singletons. The sequencing input was peripheral blood. These receptors came from a woman under 30 with stable Graves' hyperthyroidism. Some clones in this sample may be carry-over from other donors' samples.

This clonotype was seen repeatedly, ten times or more. The J gene is TRBJ1-6, the V gene TRBV20-1; possible D gene TRBD1, 5 bases. The V and J ends lost 2 bases and 6 bases respectively, with 14 bases between them. CDR3 length: 15 amino acids. Germline assignment: CDR1 DFQATT and CDR2 SNEGSKA (reference sequence). Written as DNA, the CDR3 is TGCAGTGCTAGACGGGGGGAACAAGCTAATTCACCCCTCCACTTT. This encodes CSARRGEQANSPLHF.

This clonotype was recorded at least ten times. The rearrangement links TRBV7-9 to TRBJ1-1; maybe TRBD1 (6 bases). Trimming cost V 2 bases and J 2 bases, with 12 bases left between them. The CDR3 totals 15 residues. Germline CDR1 is SEHNR and CDR2 is FQNEAQ (reference sequence). The CDR3 spells CASSLLGQSNTEAFF. CDR3 in DNA: TGTGCCAGCAGCTTACTCGGACAGTCAAACACTGAAGCTTTCTTT.

This clonotype was observed once. The chain is built from TRBV5-1 and TRBJ1-2; D is ambiguous. The CDR3 length is 11 residues. Germline-derived CDR1 and CDR2 are SGHRS and YFSETQ. Trimming removed 2 bases at V and 9 bases at J, with 8 bases between. The CDR3 here is CASSLGYRYTF. In DNA form, the CDR3 reads TGCGCCAGCAGCTTAGGGTATCGCTACACCTTC.

In this sample, this clonotype turned up a few times. V is TRBV30 and J is TRBJ1-5, with 8 bases matching TRBD1. V was pared by 5 bases and J by 0 bases, with 12 bases of the junction left unmatched. Germline lookup yields CDR1 GTSNPN and CDR2 SVGIG (reference sequence). The length of the CDR3 is 17 residues. This chain's CDR3 is CAWGTGLTLYSNQPQHF. The CDR3 region has the DNA TGTGCCTGGGGGACAGGCCTCACCCTGTATAGCAATCAGCCCCAGCATTTT.

This sequence joins TRBV29-1 and TRBJ1-1; D unresolved. The CDR3 covers 11 residues. The germline CDR1 and CDR2 sequences are SQVTM and ANQGSEA. V was shortened by 5 bases and J by 1 base, with 5 bases between the two germline ends. The CDR3: CSVPENTEAFF. The CDR3 nucleotides are TGCAGCGTTCCAGAGAACACTGAAGCTTTCTTT.

This clonotype was picked up a small number of times. This sequence joins TRBV12-3 or TRBV12-4 and TRBJ1-1, with D unresolved. Trimming shortened V by 0 bases and J by 0 bases, and 5 bases separated the two germline ends. The CDR3 extends over 14 amino acids. The CDR3 here is CASSLAMVNTEAFF. Here the CDR3 DNA reads TGTGCCAGCAGTTTAGCCATGGTGAACACTGAAGCTTTCTTT.

The chain has TRBV20-1 and TRBJ2-5; 7 bases are a match to TRBD1. CDR1 and CDR2 from the germline V gene are DFQATT and SNEGSKA (reference sequence). This CDR3 is 11 amino acids long. CDR3 coding DNA: TGCAGGACAGGGCAACAAGAGACCCAGTACTTC. It codes for CRTGQQETQYF.

This clonotype was seen ten or more times. The V call is TRBV3-1, the J call TRBJ1-1; TRBD1 might be the D (5 bases). The CDR3 length is 14 residues. Germline CDR1 and CDR2: LGHDT and YNNKEL (reference sequence). V lost 0 bases to trimming and J lost 5 bases, with 10 bases between them. The CDR3 loop is CASSQEYGGTEAFF. CDR3 coding DNA: TGTGCCAGCAGCCAAGAGTATGGGGGGACTGAAGCTTTCTTT.

This chain joins TRBV25-1 and TRBJ2-7; a weak D match, TRBD2 (5 bases). The CDR3 spans 15 residues. Between the trimmed V and J ends, which lost 4 bases and 2 bases, there was a span of 15 bases. Per germline, CDR1 MGHDK and CDR2 SYGVNS. CDR3 DNA: TGTGCCAGCAGTGGCTCGACTACTTCCACCTACGAGCAGTACTTC. This gives the protein CASSGSTTSTYEQYF.

The chain couples TRBV7-9 to TRBJ1-1, with D hard to call. The V and J ends lost 3 bases and 7 bases respectively, with 15 bases between them. The CDR3 has 14 residues. Germline V gene data show CDR1 as SEHNR and CDR2 as FQNEAQ (reference sequence). CDR3 residues: CASSLAGKNDEAFF. Here the CDR3 DNA reads TGTGCCAGCAGCTTGGCGGGGAAGAATGATGAAGCTTTCTTT.

This clonotype came up a few times. V usage is TRBV28 and J usage is TRBJ2-5; TRBD2 aligns across 13 bases. CDR1 MDHEN and CDR2 SYDVKM come from the germline V gene. CDR3 length: 16 residues. With 6 bases clipped from V and 5 bases from J, the junction kept 9 bases outside the gene matches. The CDR3 is CASRPTSGGAWETQYF. The DNA for the CDR3 is TGTGCCAGCAGACCAACTAGCGGGGGGGCGTGGGAGACCCAGTACTTC. The full variable domain, with the rest looked up from reference TRBV28 and TRBJ2-5, is DVKVTQSSRYLVKRTGEKVFLECVQDMDHENMFWYRQDPGLGLRLIYFSYDVKMKEKGDIPEGYSVSREKKERFSLILESASTNQTSMYLCASRPTSGGAWETQYFGPGTRLLVL.

This clonotype was detected ten times or more. The CDR3 DNA is TGTGCCACCAGCGTCGACAGGGCGGCGGCTCGGCCCCAGCATTTT. This translates into CATSVDRAAARPQHF. The rearrangement joins TRBV15 to TRBJ1-5, with TRBD1 identical over 7 bases. The CDR3 consists of 15 residues. V shed 5 bases, J shed 9 bases, and the junction held 13 bases outside the gene matches. Looked up from germline, CDR1 is LNHNV and CDR2 is YYDKDF (reference sequence).

This clonotype has at least ten counts. This rearrangement joins TRBV27 to TRBJ1-2; D perhaps matches TRBD1 (6 bases). With 2 bases removed from V and 7 bases from J, the gap between germline ends came to 14 bases. CDR1 MNHEY and CDR2 SMNVEV come from the germline V gene (reference sequence). CDR3 size: 14 residues. Written as DNA, the CDR3 is TGTGCCAGCAGTTTAACCAGACAGGATGGTGGCTACACCTTC. It translates to CASSLTRQDGGYTF.

This clonotype was seen ten or more times. The chain joins TRBV19 to TRBJ1-1; the match to TRBD1 covers 12 bases. The CDR3 runs 18 residues. Unmatched junction bases numbered 9, after V lost 0 bases and J lost 4 bases. CDR1 is LNHDA and CDR2 is SQIVND in the germline V gene (reference sequence). In DNA, the CDR3 is TGTGCCAGTAGTATAGATCTATGGGACAGGGGGCAAGGCACTGAAGCTTTCTTT. Amino acids: CASSIDLWDRGQGTEAFF.

Comments on this clonotype: The junction shows a germline mismatch at one end, possibly a read error. This sequence joins TRBV9 and TRBJ2-5; perhaps TRBD2 as D (6 bases). Germline V gene lookup returns CDR1 SGDLS and CDR2 YYNGEE. The CDR3 covers 13 residues. The CDR3 DNA reads as TGTGTCAGCAGCGTGGAGGGAGCAGAGACCCGGTACTTC. Translating it yields CVSSVEGAETRYF. The full variable domain, in which reference TRBV9 and TRBJ2-5 provide the parts outside the CDR3, is DSGVTQTPKHLITATGQRVTLRCSPRSGDLSVYWYQQSLDQGLQFLIQYYNGEERAKGNILERFSAQQFPDLHSELNLSSLELGDSALYFCVSSVEGAETRYFGPGTRLLVL.

CDR3 protein: CASSQDRDAGANVLTF. The CDR3 coding sequence is TGTGCCAGCAGCCAAGACAGGGACGCTGGGGCCAACGTCCTGACTTTC. The V gene is TRBV4-2, the J gene TRBJ2-6, with D possibly called TRBD1 or TRBD2 (5 bases each). The CDR3 has 16 residues. V was pared by 0 bases and J by 2 bases, with 8 bases between. CDR1 is LGHNA and CDR2 is YNFKEQ in the germline V gene.

In this sample, this clonotype turned up many times. The chain carries TRBV14 and TRBJ2-7; unclear D gene. CDR1 and CDR2 from the germline V gene are SGHDN and FVKESK. The CDR3 covers 13 residues. V gave up 3 bases and J gave up 1 base, with 7 bases separating them. The CDR3 spells CASSHVGSYEQYF. In DNA, the CDR3 is TGTGCCAGCAGCCATGTGGGGTCCTACGAGCAGTACTTC.

This clonotype has at least ten counts. The chain combines TRBV20-1 with TRBJ1-5; D perhaps matches TRBD1 (6 bases). CDR3 length: 16 amino acids. V gave up 2 bases and J gave up 2 bases, with 16 bases separating them. Looked up from germline, CDR1 is DFQATT and CDR2 is SNEGSKA (reference sequence). The CDR3 region has the DNA TGCAGTGCTAGACCTCTCCGGGGGCGACGCAATCAGCCCCAGCATTTT. Amino acids: CSARPLRGRRNQPQHF.

This clonotype was picked up a small number of times. J is TRBJ2-2 and V is TRBV14, with D unclear. Per the germline V gene, CDR1 is SGHDN and CDR2 is FVKESK. Trimming removed 0 bases from V and 3 bases from J, with 2 bases in between. The CDR3 is made up of 13 amino acids. Written as DNA, the CDR3 is TGTGCCAGCAGCCAAGACTACACCGGGGAGCTGTTTTTT. As protein: CASSQDYTGELFF.

This clonotype was observed a handful of times. This sequence joins TRBV9 and TRBJ1-1; no definite D call. The ends were cut back, 0 bases at V and 3 bases at J, with 9 bases in the middle. The CDR3 is 14 residues long. CDR1 and CDR2 (germline): SGDLS, YYNGEE. The CDR3 DNA reads as TGTGCCAGCAGCGTAGCGGATTTGGACACTGAAGCTTTCTTT. Its protein product is CASSVADLDTEAFF.

The chain employs TRBV7-8 and TRBJ2-5, with 8 bases that match TRBD1. The CDR3 length is 14 residues. V was pared by 5 bases and J by 5 bases, with 7 bases of the junction left unmatched. Germline-derived CDR1 and CDR2 are SGHVS and FQNEAQ. CDR3 nucleotides: TGTGCCAGCAGCGCAAGACAGGGGTTGGAGACCCAGTACTTC. It encodes CASSARQGLETQYF.

The chain links TRBV5-1 to TRBJ2-5; TRBD1 agrees at 12 bases. The CDR3 covers 15 residues. The V gene end was trimmed by 1 base and the J gene end by 5 bases; junction bases not matched to a gene: 3. Germline CDR1 and CDR2: SGHRS and YFSETQ. CDR3 protein: CASSLWDRGLETQYF. In DNA form, the CDR3 reads TGCGCCAGCAGCTTGTGGGACAGGGGGCTTGAGACCCAGTACTTC.

The CDR3 here is CASSSPDSPYEQYF. As DNA, the CDR3 is TGTGCCAGCAGTTCCCCCGACAGCCCCTACGAGCAGTACTTC. The rearrangement joins TRBV12-3 or TRBV12-4 to TRBJ2-7; TRBD1 might be the D (5 bases). This CDR3 is built from 14 residues. V was clipped by 4 bases and J by 2 bases, with 12 bases between them.

This clonotype has a count of ten or more. V and J are TRBV12-3 or TRBV12-4 and TRBJ2-2; D is possibly TRBD1 (6 bases). Trimming left V 3 bases short and J 4 bases short, with 9 bases between. The CDR3 loop spans 14 amino acids. This chain's CDR3 is CASSFYRVTGELFF. CDR3 DNA sequence: TGTGCCAGCAGTTTTTACAGGGTCACCGGGGAGCTGTTTTTT.

This clonotype occurred many times. The gene calls are TRBV11-2 and TRBJ1-1; TRBD1 matches 7 bases. From germline, CDR1 is SGHAT and CDR2 FQNNGV. CDR3 size: 15 residues. V dropped 0 bases and J dropped 4; count of bases not matched to a gene: 5. CDR3 nucleotide sequence: TGTGCCAGCAGCTTAGAACAGGGGAGGCTCACTGAAGCTTTCTTT. Protein sequence: CASSLEQGRLTEAFF.

In its sample, this clonotype was seen many times. The V and J genes are TRBV7-2 and TRBJ2-7, with 9 bases that match TRBD1. Germline-derived CDR1 and CDR2 are SGHTA and FQGNSA. With 5 bases clipped from V and 4 bases from J, the junction kept 6 bases outside the gene matches. The CDR3 runs 14 residues. The CDR3 DNA reads as TGTGCCAGCAGCGGGGACAGGGTAGGGTACGAGCAGTACTTC. This sequence encodes CASSGDRVGYEQYF.

This clonotype turned up a few times. This chain uses TRBV4-1 with TRBJ2-7, with TRBD2 matching over 9 bases. Looked up from germline, CDR1 is MGHRA and CDR2 is YSYEKL. CDR3 length equals 15 residues. V lost 7 bases to trimming and J lost 3 bases; unmatched junction nucleotides: 10. The chain's CDR3 is CASNHFERGVYEQYF. The CDR3 nucleotides read TGCGCCAGCAACCACTTTGAGCGGGGGGTCTACGAGCAGTACTTC.

This clonotype showed up many times. This chain uses TRBV12-3 or TRBV12-4 with TRBJ1-2; TRBD1 matches at 8 bases. CDR3 length: 15 residues. Trimming removed 5 bases from V and 4 bases from J; junction bases left unmatched: 9. The CDR3 bases are TGTGCCAGCAGTCCCTACCAGGGGGCCTTCTATGGCTACACCTTC. Translation gives CASSPYQGAFYGYTF.

This clonotype was recorded at least ten times. The chain combines TRBV28 with TRBJ2-5; weak D call: TRBD2 (5 bases). The CDR3 runs to 12 residues. Germline CDR1 and CDR2: MDHEN and SYDVKM. Trimming pared 6 bases from V and 5 bases from J, leaving 10 bases between. CDR3 protein: CASRRQRETQYF. CDR3 nucleotides: TGTGCCAGCAGACGTCAGCGGGAGACCCAGTACTTC. The whole variable domain, filled in from reference TRBV28 and TRBJ2-5, reads DVKVTQSSRYLVKRTGEKVFLECVQDMDHENMFWYRQDPGLGLRLIYFSYDVKMKEKGDIPEGYSVSREKKERFSLILESASTNQTSMYLCASRRQRETQYFGPGTRLLVL.

This clonotype was observed at least ten times. DNA of the CDR3: TGTGCCAGCAGCCACTGGACAGGGGTGAACACCGGGGAGCTGTTTTTT. It is translated as CASSHWTGVNTGELFF. V usage is TRBV7-3 and J usage is TRBJ2-2; 9 bases are a match to TRBD1. Germline CDR1 reads SGHTA; CDR2 reads FQGTGA. This CDR3 is built from 16 residues. V trimming: 5 bases; J trimming: 1 base; junction bases outside the gene matches: 5. The entire variable domain, with the rest obtained from reference TRBV7-3 and TRBJ2-2, is as follows: GAGVSQTPSNKVTEKGKYVELRCDPISGHTALYWYRQSLGQGPEFLIYFQGTGAADDSGLPNDRFFAVRPEGSVSTLKIQRTERGDSAVYLCASSHWTGVNTGELFFGEGSRLTVL.

This clonotype was seen repeatedly, ten times or more. The rearrangement joins TRBV15 to TRBJ2-7, with TRBD1 identical over 10 bases. V lost 0 bases, J lost 5 bases, and 4 bases stayed unmatched. The CDR3 contains 15 residues. From germline, CDR1 is LNHNV and CDR2 YYDKDF (reference sequence). The DNA for the CDR3 is TGTGCCACCAGCAGAGATCCGGGACAGGGGAACGAGCAGTACTTC. Encoded protein: CATSRDPGQGNEQYF.